These 25 T cell receptor beta chains came from one sample sequenced in a study of blood T cell repertoires in COVID-19. Profiling relied on immunoSEQ multiplex PCR, and the TCRdb table lists in-frame clones only, not all of them. The sample comprises around 220,000 clones, approximately 81% of which are singletons, and roughly 10% rests with the top ten. Source material: peripheral blood. Every receptor here comes from a woman at least 80 years old with acute or convalescent COVID-19.

This clone was counted between two and nine times. The chain recombines TRBV5-1 with TRBJ2-2; TRBD1 agrees at 7 bases. Germline lookup yields CDR1 SGHRS and CDR2 YFSETQ. The J segment lost 2 bases and the V segment lost 4 bases, leaving 5 bases of the junction unmatched. The CDR3 is 15 residues long. CDR3 sequence: CASSPGTVNTGELFF. CDR3 nucleotides: TGCGCCAGCAGCCCCGGGACAGTAAACACCGGGGAGCTGTTTTTT.

The V gene is TRBV6-5, the J gene TRBJ1-5; unclear D gene. The CDR3 is 15 residues long. V lost 4 bases to trimming and J lost 3 bases, with 13 bases between them. The germline V gene has CDR1 MNHEY and CDR2 SVGAGI. The CDR3 region is CASSWTGLDNQPQHF. CDR3 coding DNA: TGTGCCAGCAGTTGGACTGGACTCGACAATCAGCCCCAGCATTTT.

The chain joins TRBV3-1 (or the pseudogene TRBV3-2) to TRBJ2-7, with TRBD2 matching over 13 bases. The CDR3 has 19 amino acids. V lost 1 base, J lost 0 bases, and 9 bases stayed unmatched. Germline lookup yields CDR1 LGHDT and CDR2 YNNKEL (reference sequence). CDR3 protein: CASSQAYGLAGASSYEQYF. CDR3 in DNA: TGTGCCAGCAGCCAAGCGTACGGACTAGCGGGGGCGAGCTCCTACGAGCAGTACTTC.

This chain links TRBV18 with TRBJ2-7; 11 bases are a match to TRBD2. Germline trimming cut 4 bases from V and 4 bases from J; bases unmatched to any gene: 6. The CDR3 has 15 amino acids. The germline V gene encodes CDR1 KGHSH and CDR2 LQKENI. CDR3 sequence reads: CASSLPGLAVYEQYF. In DNA, the CDR3 is TGTGCCAGCTCACTCCCGGGACTAGCGGTTTACGAGCAGTACTTC.

This chain links TRBV6-2 or TRBV6-3 with TRBJ1-2, with D possibly being TRBD1 (5 bases). The CDR3 loop spans 12 amino acids. The V and J ends lost 2 bases and 12 bases respectively, with 13 bases between them. From germline, CDR1 is MNHEY and CDR2 SVGEGT. CDR3 nucleotide sequence: TGTGCCAGCAGTTACGGCGGGGGTAACCACACCTTC. It specifies CASSYGGGNHTF.

This chain links TRBV11-2 with TRBJ1-1; D call uncertain. Trimming pared 5 bases from V and 1 base from J, leaving 8 bases between. Germline V gives CDR1 SGHAT, CDR2 FQNNGV. The CDR3 runs to 13 residues. The DNA for the CDR3 is TGTGCCAGCAGCCAACAGACGAACACTGAAGCTTTCTTT. Translating it yields CASSQQTNTEAFF.

The V and J genes are TRBV28 and TRBJ2-3; D uncertain. Trimming stripped 2 bases from V and 3 bases from J, with 3 bases between. This CDR3 is 12 amino acids long. CDR1 and CDR2 (germline): MDHEN, SYDVKM. CDR3 region: CASSLLTDTQYF. The CDR3 DNA reads TGTGCCAGCAGTTTACTAACAGATACGCAGTATTTT.

The sample holds a few counts of this clone. The chain employs TRBV30 and TRBJ1-4; 7 bases agree with TRBD1. The J segment lost 5 bases and the V segment lost 3 bases, leaving 6 bases of the junction unmatched. Per germline, CDR1 GTSNPN and CDR2 SVGIG (reference sequence). The CDR3 totals 14 residues. The CDR3 loop is CAWSVGTANEKLFF. CDR3 DNA: TGTGCCTGGAGCGTTGGGACAGCGAATGAAAAACTGTTTTTT.

The chain is built from TRBV3-1 (or the pseudogene TRBV3-2) and TRBJ2-7; 9 nucleotides agree with TRBD1. The CDR3 is made up of 14 amino acids. V lost 8 bases to trimming and J lost 2 bases; unmatched junction nucleotides: 7. Germline CDR1 LGHDT, CDR2 YNNKEL (reference sequence). CDR3 bases: TGTGCCAGCGGAAGACAGGGGGAGACCTACGAGCAGTACTTC. Its translation is CASGRQGETYEQYF.

The gene calls are TRBV6-5 and TRBJ2-3, with 13 bases matching TRBD2. Germline trimming cut 7 bases from V and 3 bases from J; bases unmatched to any gene: 4. The CDR3 has 15 residues. Germline V gene lookup returns CDR1 MNHEY and CDR2 SVGAGI. The CDR3 protein is CASTWTSGSTDTQYF. Here the CDR3 DNA reads TGTGCCAGCACCTGGACTAGCGGGAGTACAGATACGCAGTATTTT.

DNA for the CDR3: TGTGCCAGCAGCCAGAACGAGGGTTACGGCTACACCTTC. Translated: CASSQNEGYGYTF. The chain couples TRBV14 to TRBJ1-2; D is undetermined. The CDR3 has 13 amino acids. Germline values: CDR1 SGHDN, CDR2 FVKESK. V was pared by 3 bases and J by 8 bases, with 13 bases between.

This chain uses TRBV30 with TRBJ1-1, with TRBD1 matching over 10 bases. The V gene's germline CDR1 is GTSNPN and CDR2 SVGIG (reference sequence). This CDR3 spans 15 amino acids. Trimming removed 2 bases from V and 4 bases from J; junction bases left unmatched: 7. CDR3 region: CAWSPLGQGSTEAFF. The CDR3 coding sequence is TGTGCCTGGAGTCCCTTGGGACAGGGGAGCACTGAAGCTTTCTTT.

The chain couples TRBV5-1 to TRBJ1-3, with 9 bases matching TRBD1. This CDR3 region has 14 residues. Germline values: CDR1 SGHRS, CDR2 YFSETQ. The trim removed 4 bases at V and 5 bases at J, leaving 4 bases unmatched. The CDR3 bases are TGCGCCAGCAGCCCGGGACAGGGAAGAAACACCATATATTTT. This encodes CASSPGQGRNTIYF.

V is TRBV3-1 (or the pseudogene TRBV3-2) and J is TRBJ2-7; weak D call: TRBD1 (5 bases). Germline assignment: CDR1 LGHDT and CDR2 YNNKEL (reference sequence). CDR3 length: 14 residues. Trimming stripped 3 bases from V and 2 bases from J, with 11 bases between. This CDR3 is CASSQQPGTYEQYF. CDR3 sequence (DNA): TGTGCCAGCAGCCAGCAACCAGGGACCTACGAGCAGTACTTC.

This clone was picked up a small number of times. The chain recombines TRBV19 with TRBJ2-3; D may be TRBD2 (6 bases). This CDR3 spans 14 amino acids. V lost 3 bases and J lost 6, with 13 bases in between. CDR1 is LNHDA, CDR2 SQIVND, per germline (reference sequence). The CDR3 nucleotides are TGTGCCAGTAGTATTCCGGGAGACGGGGATACGCAGTATTTT. Translating gives CASSIPGDGDTQYF.

The gene calls are TRBV5-1 and TRBJ1-2; TRBD1 aligns across 9 bases. The CDR3 runs to 15 residues. With 4 bases clipped from V and 3 bases from J, the junction kept 7 bases outside the gene matches. The V gene's germline CDR1 is SGHRS and CDR2 YFSETQ. As DNA, the CDR3 is TGCGCCAGCAGCCAAAGGACAGGGGAGGACTATGGCTACACCTTC. This sequence encodes CASSQRTGEDYGYTF.

Note on this clone: Additional DNA sequences in this sample encode the identical CDR3. This sequence joins TRBV29-1 and TRBJ1-1; the D is unclear. The CDR3 totals 11 residues. Germline V CDR1 and CDR2: SQVTM, ANQGSEA. The germline V and J ends were trimmed by 5 bases and 2 bases, with 6 bases remaining between them. CDR3 nucleotides: TGCAGCGTTACGGGAAACACTGAAGCTTTCTTT. Its translation: CSVTGNTEAFF.

V and J are TRBV10-2 and TRBJ1-5; D is possibly TRBD1 (5 bases). V lost 5 bases, J lost 4 bases, and 12 bases lay in between. The germline V gene encodes CDR1 WSHSY and CDR2 SAAADI. The CDR3 runs 14 residues. Written as DNA, the CDR3 is TGCGCCAGCAGTACCCAGGGAGGGAATCAGCCCCAGCATTTT. It yields the protein CASSTQGGNQPQHF.

V usage is TRBV5-1 and J usage is TRBJ2-7, with D hard to call. The CDR3 covers 16 residues. Trimming took 0 bases from V and 0 from J, leaving 13 bases between them. CDR1 and CDR2 from the germline V gene are SGHRS and YFSETQ. This CDR3 reads CASSLGAVLSSYEQYF. The CDR3 coding sequence is TGCGCCAGCAGCTTGGGGGCAGTCCTCAGCTCCTACGAGCAGTACTTC.

CDR3 bases: TGTGCCAGCAGTTACTCTGTGGGCGGGATGGCCGGGGAGCTGTTTTTT. This sequence encodes CASSYSVGGMAGELFF. The chain has TRBV6-6 and TRBJ2-2, with a possible D match to TRBD2 (6 bases). Germline assignment: CDR1 MNHNY and CDR2 SVGAGI (reference sequence). The length of the CDR3 is 16 residues. The germline V and J ends were trimmed by 0 bases and 6 bases, with 14 bases remaining between them.

The chain has TRBV10-3 and TRBJ2-7; the D gene is possibly TRBD2 (7 bases). V shed 5 bases and J shed 0 bases, with 11 bases lying between them. The CDR3 totals 14 residues. Germline CDR1 is ENHRY and CDR2 is SYGVKD. Written as DNA, the CDR3 is TGTGCCATCAGTCCCGCGGGGGCCTCCTACGAGCAGTACTTC. Residues: CAISPAGASYEQYF.

The J gene is TRBJ2-7, the V gene TRBV11-2; 11 bases are shared with TRBD2. Germline V CDR1 and CDR2: SGHAT, FQNNGV. The junction had 9 bases not matched to a gene; V was cut back by 7 bases and J by 4 bases. This CDR3 has 15 residues. The CDR3, as DNA: TGTGCCAGCACCACACCGGGACTAGCGGATTACGAGCAGTACTTC. It codes for CASTTPGLADYEQYF.

This clone was observed a handful of times. This chain uses TRBV28 with TRBJ1-5; the D is unclear. Germline V gene sequence: CDR1 MDHEN, CDR2 SYDVKM. The V end was cut by 1 base, the J end by 1 base, with 5 bases between. The length of the CDR3 is 14 residues. CDR3 bases: TGTGCCAGCAGTTTATCAGCGAGCAATCAGCCCCAGCATTTT. This encodes CASSLSASNQPQHF.

The V gene is TRBV28, the J gene TRBJ1-4; TRBD1 matches 7 bases. Germline CDR1 reads MDHEN; CDR2 reads SYDVKM. After removal of 2 bases from V and 4 bases from J, the junction contained 4 bases not matched to a gene. This CDR3 is built from 15 residues. CDR3 amino acids: CASSLPDRVNEKLFF. CDR3 nucleotides: TGTGCCAGCAGTTTACCTGACAGGGTTAATGAAAAACTGTTTTTT.

This chain connects TRBV2 to TRBJ1-3, with no clear D. CDR1 and CDR2 from the germline V gene are SNHLY and FYNNEI. The CDR3 contains 14 residues. Trimming pared 6 bases from V and 4 bases from J, leaving 13 bases between. CDR3: CASRMGAPGNTIYF. Here the CDR3 DNA reads TGTGCCAGCAGGATGGGCGCACCCGGAAACACCATATATTTT.